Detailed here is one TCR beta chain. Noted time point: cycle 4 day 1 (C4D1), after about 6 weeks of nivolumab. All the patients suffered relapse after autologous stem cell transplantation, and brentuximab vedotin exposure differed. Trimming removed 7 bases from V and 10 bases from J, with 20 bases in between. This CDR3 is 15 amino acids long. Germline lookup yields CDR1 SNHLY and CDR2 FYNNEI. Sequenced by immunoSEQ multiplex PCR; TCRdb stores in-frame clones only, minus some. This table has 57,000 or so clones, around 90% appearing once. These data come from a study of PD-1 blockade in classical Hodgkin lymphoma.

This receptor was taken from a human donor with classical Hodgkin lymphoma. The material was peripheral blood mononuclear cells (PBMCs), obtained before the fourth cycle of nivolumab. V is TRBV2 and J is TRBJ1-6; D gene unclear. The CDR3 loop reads CASNSLALEGSPLHF. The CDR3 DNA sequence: TGTGCCAGCAACTCACTGGCACTTGAGGGATCACCCCTCCACTTT. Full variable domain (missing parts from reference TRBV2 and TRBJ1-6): EPEVTQTPSHQVTQMGQEVILRCVPISNHLYFYWYRQILGQKVEFLVSFYNNEISEKSEIFDDQFSVERPDGSNFTLKIRSTKLEDSAMYFCASNSLALEGSPLHFGNGTRLTVT.